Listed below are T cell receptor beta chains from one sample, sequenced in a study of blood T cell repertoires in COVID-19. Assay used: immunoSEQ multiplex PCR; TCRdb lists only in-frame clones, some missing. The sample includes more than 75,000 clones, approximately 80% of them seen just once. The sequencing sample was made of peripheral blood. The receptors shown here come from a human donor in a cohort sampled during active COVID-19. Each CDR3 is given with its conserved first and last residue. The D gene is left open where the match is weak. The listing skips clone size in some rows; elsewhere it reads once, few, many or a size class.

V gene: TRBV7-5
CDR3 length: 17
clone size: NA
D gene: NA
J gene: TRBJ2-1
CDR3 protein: CVRSPHARRSSYNEQFF
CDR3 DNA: TGTGTCAGAAGTCCTCATGCGCGGAGGAGCTCCTACAATGAGCAGTTCTTC

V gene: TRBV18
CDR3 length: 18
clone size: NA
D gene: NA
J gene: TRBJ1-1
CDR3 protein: CASSPRTAGRKMNTEAFF
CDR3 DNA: TGTGCCAGCTCACCAAGGACAGCGGGACGGAAGATGAACACTGAAGCTTTCTTT

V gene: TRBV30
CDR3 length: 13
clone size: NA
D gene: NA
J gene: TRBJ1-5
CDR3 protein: CAWSNRVDQPQHF
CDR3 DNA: TGTGCCTGGAGTAACAGGGTCGATCAGCCCCAGCATTTT

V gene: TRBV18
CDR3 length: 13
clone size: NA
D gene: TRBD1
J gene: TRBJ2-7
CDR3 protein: CASSQTGGYEQYF
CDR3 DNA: TGTGCCAGCTCACAGACAGGGGGCTACGAGCAGTACTTC

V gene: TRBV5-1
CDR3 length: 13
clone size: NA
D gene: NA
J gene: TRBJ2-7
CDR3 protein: CASSLAQGGEQYF
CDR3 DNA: TGCGCCAGCAGCTTGGCTCAAGGGGGCGAGCAGTACTTC

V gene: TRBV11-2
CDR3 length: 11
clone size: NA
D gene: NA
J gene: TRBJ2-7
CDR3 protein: CASSPRTEQYF
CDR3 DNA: TGTGCCAGCAGCCCGCGGACAGAGCAGTACTTC

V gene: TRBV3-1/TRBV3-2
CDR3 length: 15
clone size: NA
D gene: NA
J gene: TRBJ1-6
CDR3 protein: CASSLYSSYNSPLHF
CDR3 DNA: TGTGCCAGCAGCCTTTATAGCTCCTATAATTCACCCCTCCACTTT

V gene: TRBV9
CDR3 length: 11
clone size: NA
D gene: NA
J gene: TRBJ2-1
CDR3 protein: CASSETVPEFF
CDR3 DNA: TGTGCCAGCAGCGAAACAGTGCCTGAGTTCTTC

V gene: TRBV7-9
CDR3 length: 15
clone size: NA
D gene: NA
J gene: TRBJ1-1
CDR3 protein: CASSSSLGFQGGAFF
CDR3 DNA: TGTGCCAGCAGCTCTTCCCTCGGGTTTCAAGGTGGAGCTTTCTTT

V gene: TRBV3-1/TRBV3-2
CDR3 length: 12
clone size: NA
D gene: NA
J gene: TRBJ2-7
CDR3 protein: CASSQDRYEQYF
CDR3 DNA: TGTGCCAGCAGCCAAGATAGATACGAGCAGTACTTC

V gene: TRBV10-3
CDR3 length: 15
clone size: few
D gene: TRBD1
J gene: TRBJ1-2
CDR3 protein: CAISESTGEGYGYTF
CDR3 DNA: TGTGCCATCAGTGAGTCGACAGGGGAAGGCTATGGCTACACCTTC

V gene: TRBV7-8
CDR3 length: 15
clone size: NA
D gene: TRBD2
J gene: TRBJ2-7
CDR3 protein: CASSSRLAGRLGQYF
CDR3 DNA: TGTGCCAGCAGCTCGCGACTAGCGGGGAGGTTGGGGCAGTACTTC

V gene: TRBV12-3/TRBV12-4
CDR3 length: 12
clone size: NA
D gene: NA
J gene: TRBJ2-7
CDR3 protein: CASSFSTGEQYF
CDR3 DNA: TGTGCCAGCAGTTTTTCTACTGGCGAGCAGTACTTC

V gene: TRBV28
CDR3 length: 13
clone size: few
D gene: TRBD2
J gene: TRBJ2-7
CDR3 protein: CASNLEGGQEQYF
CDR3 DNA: TGTGCCAGCAATTTAGAGGGAGGGCAGGAGCAGTACTTC

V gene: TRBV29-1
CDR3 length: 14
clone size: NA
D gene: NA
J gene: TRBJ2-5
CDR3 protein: CSIQGLRGAETQYF
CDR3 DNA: TGCAGCATCCAGGGACTTCGAGGGGCGGAGACCCAGTACTTC

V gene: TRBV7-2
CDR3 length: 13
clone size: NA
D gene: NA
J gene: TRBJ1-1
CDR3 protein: CAAQRQMNTEAFF
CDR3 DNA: TGTGCTGCCCAGCGACAGATGAACACTGAAGCTTTCTTT

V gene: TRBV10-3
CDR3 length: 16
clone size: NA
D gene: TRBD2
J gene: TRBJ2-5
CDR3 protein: CAISEGTSGGGETQYF
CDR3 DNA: TGTGCCATCAGTGAAGGGACTAGCGGGGGAGGTGAGACCCAGTACTTC

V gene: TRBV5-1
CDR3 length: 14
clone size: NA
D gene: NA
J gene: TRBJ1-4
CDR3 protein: CASSFGAPNEKLFF
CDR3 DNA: TGCGCCAGCAGCTTTGGGGCGCCGAATGAAAAACTGTTTTTT

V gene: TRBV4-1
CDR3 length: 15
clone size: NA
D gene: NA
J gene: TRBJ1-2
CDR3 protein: CASSQDNSGFYGYTF
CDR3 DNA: TGCGCCAGCAGCCAAGATAACAGTGGCTTTTATGGCTACACCTTC

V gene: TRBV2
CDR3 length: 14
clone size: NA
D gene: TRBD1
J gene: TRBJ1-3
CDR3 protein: CASRQQGPGNTIYF
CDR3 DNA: TGTGCCAGCAGACAACAGGGGCCCGGAAACACCATATATTTT

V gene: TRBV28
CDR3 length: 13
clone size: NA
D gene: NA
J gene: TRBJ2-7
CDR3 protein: CASVRGRGYEQYF
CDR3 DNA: TGTGCCAGCGTTAGAGGTAGGGGCTACGAGCAGTACTTC

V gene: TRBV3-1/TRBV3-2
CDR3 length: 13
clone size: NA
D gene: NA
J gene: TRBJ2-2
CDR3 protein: CASSYLNTGELFF
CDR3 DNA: TGTGCCAGCAGCTACTTAAACACCGGGGAGCTGTTTTTT

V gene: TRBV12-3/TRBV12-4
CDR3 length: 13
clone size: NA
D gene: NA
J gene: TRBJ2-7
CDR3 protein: CASSPARSGVQYF
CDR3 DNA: TGTGCCAGCAGTCCTGCTAGGTCCGGGGTGCAGTACTTC

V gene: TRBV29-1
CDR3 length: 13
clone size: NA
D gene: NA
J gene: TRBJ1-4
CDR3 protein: CSAGSNWGEKLFF
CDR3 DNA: TGCAGCGCCGGGAGTAACTGGGGGGAAAAACTGTTTTTT

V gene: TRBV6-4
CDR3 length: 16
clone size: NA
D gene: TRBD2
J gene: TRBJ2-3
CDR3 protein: CASSGHGGGATDTQYF
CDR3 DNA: TGTGCCAGCAGCGGACACGGCGGGGGGGCCACAGATACGCAGTATTTT

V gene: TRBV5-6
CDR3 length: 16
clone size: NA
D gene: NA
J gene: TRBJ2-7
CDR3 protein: CASSLFRAGRGNEQYF
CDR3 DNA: TGTGCCAGCAGCTTGTTCCGGGCGGGCCGCGGAAACGAGCAGTACTTC

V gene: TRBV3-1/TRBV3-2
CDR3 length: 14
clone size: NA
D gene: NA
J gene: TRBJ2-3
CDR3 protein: CASSQVAHTDTQYF
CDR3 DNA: TGTGCCAGCAGCCAAGTAGCCCACACAGATACGCAGTATTTT

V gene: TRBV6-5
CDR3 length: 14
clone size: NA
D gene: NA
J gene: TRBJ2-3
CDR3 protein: CASRMTTSTDTQYF
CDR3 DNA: TGTGCCAGCAGAATGACTACGAGCACAGATACGCAGTATTTT

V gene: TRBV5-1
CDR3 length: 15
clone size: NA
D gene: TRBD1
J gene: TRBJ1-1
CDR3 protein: CASSQEGQLNTEAFF
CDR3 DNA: TGCGCCAGCAGCCAAGAGGGACAGTTGAACACTGAAGCTTTCTTT

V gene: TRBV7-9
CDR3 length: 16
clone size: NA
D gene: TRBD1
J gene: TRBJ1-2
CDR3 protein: CASSLVIGQGLYGYTF
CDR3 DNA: TGTGCCAGCAGCTTAGTAATAGGACAGGGACTCTATGGCTACACCTTC

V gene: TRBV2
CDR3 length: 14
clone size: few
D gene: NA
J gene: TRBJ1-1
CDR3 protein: CASIQAPAGTEAFF
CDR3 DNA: TGTGCCAGCATCCAGGCCCCGGCGGGAACTGAAGCTTTCTTT

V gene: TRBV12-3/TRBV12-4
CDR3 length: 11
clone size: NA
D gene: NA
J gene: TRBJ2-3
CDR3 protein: CASSLGAPQYF
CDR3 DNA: TGTGCCAGCAGTCTCGGAGCGCCGCAGTATTTT